The sequence of this TCR beta chain was determined in a study of cytomegalovirus exposure and HLA in healthy donors (dated by TCRdb to the late 2010s). Looking at the study overall: An earlier analysis of a few hundred of the donors reported 276 Gb of sequence data and 100 million to 120 million unique TCR beta sequences obtained from around 170 million T cells. Approximately 300 gigabases of sequencing data and about 92 million unique TCR sequences made up an early release that covered nearly 650 HLA-typed donors. Among the roughly 400 genotyped donors, 75% to 90% belonged to the genetic ancestry cluster associated with self-reported Caucasian donors. The aim of the study was to test whether cataloging public T cell receptors could identify signatures of past pathogen exposure. The T cell repertoires of about 700 subjects were profiled by immunosequencing and related to cytomegalovirus serostatus. In addition to the first cohort of approximately 670 subjects, a separate validation cohort of some 120 different subjects was used. To predict cytomegalovirus infection status, the study brought together high-throughput TCR immunosequencing, statistical association of individual TCRs with disease status, and machine learning. A later analysis re-analyzed previously published TCR beta repertoires from 666 donors and added high-resolution HLA genotyping to study TCR occurrence patterns. The later analysis used no new phenotypic data to find candidate immune exposures, relying instead on TCR beta sequences and their occurrence across donors. An earlier analysis of approximately 640 of the donors applied high-throughput TCR beta sequencing to assess whether each TCR beta V gene segment acted as functional or pseudogenic. Donor age, sex, ethnicity and CMV serostatus were collected together with the repertoire data. In a later genetic analysis, genome-wide SNP genotypes for about three fifths of the roughly 670 donors were used, and that subset was treated as a discovery cohort. All discovery cohort repertoires had been generated on a single sequencing platform. Class I and class II HLA loci were covered by the typing at four-digit resolution. Typing coverage varied by locus: roughly 620-630 donors for A, B, C, DRB1 and DQB1; more than 500 for DQA1; around 570 for DPA1; fewer than 480 for DPB1. Roughly 5 DR-DQ haplotypes were handled as single units for association and clustering, since linkage in the cohort was strong. On average, roughly 240,000 unique TCR beta nucleotide sequences were sequenced per donor among 398 genotyped donors of the cohort, with 15% to 20% of those sequences being non-productive.

The V and J ends are trimmed by 0 bases and 3 bases, leaving 6 bases between them. The CDR3 starts with the cysteine, ends with the phenylalanine, and has 13 residues. CDR3 DNA only is kept here, 39 bases in frame from base 1. CDR1 and CDR2, per the germline V gene, are SGHAT and FQNNGV. Details on this clone: Its antigen is not yet known. Nothing much larger sits one base from this clone, and base qualities are not available.

In total, roughly 710 healthy bone marrow donors made up the cohort. At the time of sampling, all cohort members were nominally healthy, though unrecorded immune exposures were likely present. The donor was CMV seronegative and was included in the group of approximately 350 seronegative cohort members. Every donor gave a peripheral blood sample, and the peripheral blood mononuclear cells from that sample were used for TCR beta sequencing. The Qiagen DNeasy Blood Extraction Kit was used to extract genomic DNA from the blood cell samples. The paper as a whole reports these results and caveats: HLA typing was unavailable for some donors at each locus, so association tests used only the typed subset. The presence/absence analyses assumed that sequencing depth was roughly uniform across donors, and that assumption may not be true. Compared with the roughly 700-donor mean, donors in an Asian-associated ancestry cluster had fewer N-insertions in productive TCRs, according to a later genetic analysis. A later analysis reported that several top co-occurrence clusters appeared linked to parvovirus B19, influenza, CMV and Epstein-Barr virus. The only immune exposure information available for the cohort was CMV serostatus. The study gave a list of about 160 TCR beta chains associated with cytomegalovirus. Most CMV-associated TCR beta chains appeared to be HLA-restricted in a later analysis, and the HLA associations seemed to be driven largely by CMV exposure. This cohort had only TCR beta chains sequenced, and the lack of alpha or paired-chain data limited which features could be detected. In vitro tests confirmed that a few of the cytomegalovirus-associated TCR beta chains recognize cytomegalovirus antigens. At a false discovery rate of 0.05, a later analysis linked about 16,000 TCR beta sequences to specific HLA alleles. In an earlier analysis of some 500 of the donors, most TCR beta V segments appeared in productive rearrangements about 90% or about 30% of the time, broadly matching IMGT annotations. Because counts were too low, some 17 rarely observed V segments, including chromosome 9 orphons, were left out of the earlier analysis of 500 to 650 of the donors. The authors suggested that the approach could potentially be generalized to other disease states and immunological phenotypes. In a later analysis, the rate of TCR association differed among HLA loci, with DRB1 alleles having the most associated TCRs and HLA-C alleles having the fewest. The classifier was reported to diagnose cytomegalovirus status with high specificity and sensitivity in both the original cohort and the validation cohort. Compared with equally common non-associated chains, HLA-associated TCR beta chains in a later analysis were more clonally expanded and had lower generation probabilities. While some public TCRs were present in many individuals, most TCR sequences turned up only very rarely across donors. Correlated functional status among segregating V segments might be attributable to linkage disequilibrium, but an unknown experimental factor could not be ruled out. When HLA alleles, especially DR and DQ, strongly co-occurred, TCR associations were difficult to assign to individual alleles. The 87-base-pair reads could not distinguish some IMGT-functional V segments, including TRBV6-2 and TRBV6-3, so those segments were excluded. An association between a missense DCLRE1C variant and V-gene and J-gene trimming of TCR beta chains was found in a later genetic analysis and replicated in an independent cohort. A cluster of highly shared sequence variants was judged likely to represent a technical artifact of the sequencing pipeline. A further reported finding was that TCR beta sequences accurately predicted the HLA-A and HLA-B alleles for most subjects in the first cohort.

Library generation was performed with the immunoSEQ multiplex PCR assay. For the multiplex PCR, a mixture combining 60 forward primers for TCR Vbeta segments and 13 reverse primers for TCR Jbeta segments was used. The CDR3 region of rearranged TCR beta genes was amplified from genomic DNA with a multiplex PCR assay. Amplified TCR beta libraries were sequenced as 87-base-pair reads on the Illumina HiSeq System. In the paper's pipeline: In a later analysis, 70 million to 95 million unique TCR beta chains were counted across the approximately 620 repertoires, and roughly 10 million of these chains were shared by at least two donors. Raw reads were error-corrected and collapsed into unique sequences with a nearest-neighbor algorithm that merged closely related sequences to remove PCR and sequencing errors. CDR3 sequences were aligned to IMGT reference sequences to assign V, D and J gene segments. Each retained sequence needed at least a six-nucleotide match to both a V gene segment and a J gene segment. A rearrangement counted as productive if the CDR3 had no stop codons and remained in frame with V and J, and every other rearrangement counted as non-productive. Following IMGT convention, CDR3 was defined as the stretch from the second conserved V-encoded cysteine to the conserved J-encoded phenylalanine. Sequences without an unambiguous match to a single V gene segment were excluded from the earlier analysis of approximately 600 of the donors. An earlier analysis of a few hundred of the donors classified V segments as functional when productive rearrangements were above 56.7% and as segregating when the standard deviation between donors was above 5%. A statistical classification framework was built to diagnose cytomegalovirus status from the catalog of TCR beta chain sequences. In a later analysis, TCR nucleotide sequences were compared against IMGT/GENE-DB human TR gene sequences so that V and J genes could be assigned. In a later analysis, CDR3 sequences and most-parsimonious VDJ recombination scenarios were assigned using the TCRdist pipeline. A later analysis defined each TCR beta chain by its CDR3 amino acid sequence plus V-gene family, and excluded reads lacking a unique V-gene family. To address suspected cross-contamination and a sequencing artifact, a later analysis removed approximately 600 highly shared, low-generation-probability nucleotide sequences. A later analysis calculated a clonal expansion index for each public chain from normalized within-repertoire ranks of inferred template counts. A later analysis computed generation probabilities with a VDJ recombination model fitted to out-of-frame rearrangements, and checked the results against IGoR. In a later analysis, TCR-TCR, TCR-HLA and TCR-CMV co-occurrence was scored with hypergeometric tests, and a repertoire-size bias correction was applied to TCR pairs. In a later analysis, false discovery rates were estimated by permuting HLA or CMV assignments 20 times. In a later analysis, co-occurring TCRs were grouped using DBSCAN, with TCRdist sequence similarity added in when clustering inside HLA-allele-positive subsets. Co-occurrence clustering excluded repertoires with fewer than 30,000 or more than 120,000 public chains, plus five with anomalous nucleotide sharing. Imported from immuneACCESS, the table was reduced by TCRdb to in-frame sequences with V and J called. These copies leave out some clones; in studies compared against another copy, an unresolved V gene accounts for under half, and the cause of the remainder is not known. That table is the source of V, J and clone size, and D and trimming were worked out from the DNA. The sample table holds tens of thousands of clones, of which around 80% were seen once. Clones ranked in the top ten supply more than 7.5% of the sample.

The sample was PBMCs. The rearrangement combines TRBV11-2 with TRBJ2-7; the D gene remains uncertain. This sequence was found in a man in his forties or fifties in good health and CMV-seronegative. The encoded CDR3 is CASSLDVSYEQYF. The DNA sequence is given as TGTGCCAGCAGCTTAGACGTTAGCTACGAGCAGTACTTC.